The present entry profiles one T cell receptor beta chain with its context. The target antigen is unknown. With V trimmed by 0 bases and J by 8 bases, 7 bases remained unmatched. The germline V gene has CDR1 DFQATT and CDR2 SNEGSKA (reference sequence). CDR3 size: 14 residues. The sample is drawn from a study of T cell repertoires in cytomegalovirus infection. Study at large: Recently described HLA-C-restricted plus well-studied HLA-B-restricted CMV epitopes were used. Public TCR beta signatures were indicative of both CMV infection and a matching HLA type. Overall study findings and caveats: The study found HLA-C-restricted CMV-specific TCR beta clonotypes dominating the ex vivo response.

TCRdb independently ran MiXCR on the reads; one entry per CDR3 protein. The table shows some 500,000 distinct CDR3 sequences, with about 33% occurring only once. The gene calls are TRBV20-1 and TRBJ2-1, with TRBD2 matching over 7 bases. The sequence derives from a human donor in good health (CMV status not recorded). Some clones in this sample may be carry-over from other donors' samples. Sequenced material: cultured PBMCs, taken from culture after CMV antigen stimulation. CDR3 nucleotide sequence: TGCAGTGCTAGAGAACAGACTAGCCTCCATGAGCAGTTCTTC. Its protein is CSAREQTSLHEQFF.